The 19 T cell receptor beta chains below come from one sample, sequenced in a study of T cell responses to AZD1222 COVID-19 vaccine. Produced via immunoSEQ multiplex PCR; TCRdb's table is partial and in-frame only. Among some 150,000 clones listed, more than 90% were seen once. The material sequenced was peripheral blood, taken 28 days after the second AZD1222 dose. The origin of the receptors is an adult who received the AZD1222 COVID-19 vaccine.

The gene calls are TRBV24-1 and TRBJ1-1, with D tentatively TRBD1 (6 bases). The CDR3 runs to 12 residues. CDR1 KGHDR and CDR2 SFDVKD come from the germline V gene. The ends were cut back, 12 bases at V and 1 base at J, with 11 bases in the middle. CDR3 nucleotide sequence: TGTGCCGGGATGGACAGGAACACTGAAGCTTTCTTT. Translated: CAGMDRNTEAFF.

The CDR3 DNA reads as TGCGCCAGCAGCTTGGGGGCAAACACTGAAGCTTTCTTT. Its protein is CASSLGANTEAFF. The rearrangement joins TRBV5-1 to TRBJ1-1, with D unclear. This CDR3 has 13 amino acids. The V end lost 0 bases, the J end lost 2 bases, and 5 bases lay between the germline ends. Germline lookup yields CDR1 SGHRS and CDR2 YFSETQ.

The CDR3 coding sequence is TGTGCCACCAGTGATGCCTCCCGGGAGCGCGTGGGCCATGAGCAGTTCTTC. The encoded protein is CATSDASRERVGHEQFF. The rearrangement joins TRBV24-1 to TRBJ2-1; possibly TRBD2 for D (6 bases). CDR3 length: 17 residues. The ends were cut back, 3 bases at V and 8 bases at J, with 22 bases in the middle. CDR1 and CDR2 (germline): KGHDR, SFDVKD.

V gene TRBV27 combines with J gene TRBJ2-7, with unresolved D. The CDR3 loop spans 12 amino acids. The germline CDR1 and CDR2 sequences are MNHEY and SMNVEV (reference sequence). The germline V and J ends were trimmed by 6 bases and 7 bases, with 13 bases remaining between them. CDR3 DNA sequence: TGTGCCAGCAGGTCATTACCGACAGAGCAGTACTTC. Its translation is CASRSLPTEQYF.

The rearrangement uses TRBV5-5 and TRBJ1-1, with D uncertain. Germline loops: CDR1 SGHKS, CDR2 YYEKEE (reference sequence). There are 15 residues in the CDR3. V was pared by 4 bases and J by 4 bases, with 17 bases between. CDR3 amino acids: CASSLLITVVTEAFF. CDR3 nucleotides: TGTGCCAGCAGCCTTCTGATCACCGTGGTCACTGAAGCTTTCTTT.

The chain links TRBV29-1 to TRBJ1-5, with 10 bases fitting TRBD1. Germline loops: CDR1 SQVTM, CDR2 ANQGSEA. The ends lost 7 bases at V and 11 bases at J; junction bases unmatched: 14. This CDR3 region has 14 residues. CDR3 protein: CSASTGQGSRAQHF. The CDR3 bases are TGCAGCGCTAGCACGGGACAGGGGTCCAGGGCCCAGCATTTT.

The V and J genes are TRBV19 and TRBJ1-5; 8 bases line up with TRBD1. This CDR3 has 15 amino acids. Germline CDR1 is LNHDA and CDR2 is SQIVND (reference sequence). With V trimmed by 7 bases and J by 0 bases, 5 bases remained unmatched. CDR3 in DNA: TGTGCCAGTACCCGGACAGGGACTAGCAATCAGCCCCAGCATTTT. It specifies CASTRTGTSNQPQHF.

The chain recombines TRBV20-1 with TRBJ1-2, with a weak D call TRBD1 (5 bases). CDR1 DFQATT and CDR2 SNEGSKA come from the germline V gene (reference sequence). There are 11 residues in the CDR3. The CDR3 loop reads CGGTENYGYTF. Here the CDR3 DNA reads TGCGGGGGGACGGAGAACTATGGCTACACCTTC.

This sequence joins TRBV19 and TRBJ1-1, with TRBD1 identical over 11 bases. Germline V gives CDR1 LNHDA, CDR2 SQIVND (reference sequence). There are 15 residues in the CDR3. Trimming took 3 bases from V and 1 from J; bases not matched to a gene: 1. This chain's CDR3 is CASSMGTGGNTEAFF. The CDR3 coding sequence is TGTGCCAGTAGTATGGGGACAGGGGGGAACACTGAAGCTTTCTTT.

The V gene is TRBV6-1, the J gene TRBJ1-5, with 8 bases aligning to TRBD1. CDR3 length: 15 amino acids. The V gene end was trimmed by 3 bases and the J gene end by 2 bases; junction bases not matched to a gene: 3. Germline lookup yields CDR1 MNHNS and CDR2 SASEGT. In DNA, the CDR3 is TGTGCCAGCAGTGAGGACAGGGCTGGCAATCAGCCCCAGCATTTT. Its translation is CASSEDRAGNQPQHF.

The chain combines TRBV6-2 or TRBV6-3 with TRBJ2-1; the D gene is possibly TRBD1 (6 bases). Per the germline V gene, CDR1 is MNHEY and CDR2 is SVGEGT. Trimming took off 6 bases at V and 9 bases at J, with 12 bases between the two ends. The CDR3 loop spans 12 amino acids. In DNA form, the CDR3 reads TGTGCCAGCAGCCGAGGGGGATTTGAGCAGTTCTTC. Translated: CASSRGGFEQFF.

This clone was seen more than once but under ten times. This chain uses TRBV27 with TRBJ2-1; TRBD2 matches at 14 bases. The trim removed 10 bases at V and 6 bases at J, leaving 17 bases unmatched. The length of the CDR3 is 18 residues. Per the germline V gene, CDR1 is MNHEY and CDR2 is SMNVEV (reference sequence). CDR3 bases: TGTGCCACCATAGAAACCCATCCGACTAGCGGGAGGGTCAATGAGCAGTTCTTC. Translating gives CATIETHPTSGRVNEQFF.

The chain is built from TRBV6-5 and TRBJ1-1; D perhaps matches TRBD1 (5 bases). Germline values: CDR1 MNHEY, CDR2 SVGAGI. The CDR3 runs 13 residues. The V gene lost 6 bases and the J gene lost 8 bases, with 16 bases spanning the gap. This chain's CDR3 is CASRDAGWQEAFF. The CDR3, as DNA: TGTGCCAGCAGAGATGCAGGGTGGCAAGAAGCTTTCTTT.

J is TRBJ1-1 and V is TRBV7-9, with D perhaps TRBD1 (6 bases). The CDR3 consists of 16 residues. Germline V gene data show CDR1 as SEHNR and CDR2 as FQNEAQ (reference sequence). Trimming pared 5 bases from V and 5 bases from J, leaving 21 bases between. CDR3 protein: CASSPTSYREVTEAFF. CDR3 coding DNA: TGTGCCAGCAGCCCAACCTCCTACAGGGAGGTGACTGAAGCTTTCTTT.

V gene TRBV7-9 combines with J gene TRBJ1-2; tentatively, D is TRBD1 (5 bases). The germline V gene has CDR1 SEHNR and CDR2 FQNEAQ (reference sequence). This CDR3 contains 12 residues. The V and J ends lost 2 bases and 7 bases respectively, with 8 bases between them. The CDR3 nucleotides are TGTGCCAGCAGCTTAAGGGGTAGTGGCTACACCTTC. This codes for CASSLRGSGYTF.

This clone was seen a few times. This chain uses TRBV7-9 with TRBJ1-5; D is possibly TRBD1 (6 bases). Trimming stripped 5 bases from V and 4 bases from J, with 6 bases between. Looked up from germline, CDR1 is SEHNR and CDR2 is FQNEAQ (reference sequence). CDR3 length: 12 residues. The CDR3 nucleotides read TGTGCCAGCAGCCAGGGGAATCAGCCCCAGCATTTT. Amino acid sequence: CASSQGNQPQHF.

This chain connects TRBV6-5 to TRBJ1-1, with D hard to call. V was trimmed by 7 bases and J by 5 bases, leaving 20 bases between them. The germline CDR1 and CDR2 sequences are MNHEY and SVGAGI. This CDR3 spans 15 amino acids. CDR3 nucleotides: TGTGCCAGCACCCAGCTAGGCAGCTCCGGGACTGAAGCTTTCTTT. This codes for CASTQLGSSGTEAFF.

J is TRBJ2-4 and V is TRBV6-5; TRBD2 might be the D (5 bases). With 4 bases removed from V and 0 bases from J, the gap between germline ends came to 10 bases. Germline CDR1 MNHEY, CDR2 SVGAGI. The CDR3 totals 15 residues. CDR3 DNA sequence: TGTGCCAGCAGTTCCCGTGGACTAGCCAAAAACATTCAGTACTTC. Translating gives CASSSRGLAKNIQYF.

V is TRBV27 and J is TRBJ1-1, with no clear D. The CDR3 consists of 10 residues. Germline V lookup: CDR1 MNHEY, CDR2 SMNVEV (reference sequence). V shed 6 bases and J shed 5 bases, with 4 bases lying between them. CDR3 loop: CASRGTEAFF. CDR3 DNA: TGTGCCAGCAGGGGAACTGAAGCTTTCTTT.